These 3 T cell receptor beta chains share one sample of origin, sequenced in a study of T cell responses to AZD1222 COVID-19 vaccine. The method was immunoSEQ multiplex PCR; TCRdb's version includes in-frame clones alone and lacks a portion of them. The sample holds around 140,000 clones; 85% to 90% are singletons and the top ten take around 1.6%. The sequencing used peripheral blood, collected 28 days after the second AZD1222 dose. These TCRs come from an adult who received the AZD1222 COVID-19 vaccine.

This chain's CDR3 is CASSVGQGRNTEAFF. For the CDR3, the DNA is TGTGCCAGCAGTGTCGGACAGGGGCGGAACACTGAAGCTTTCTTT. This chain uses TRBV2 with TRBJ1-1; TRBD1 matches 9 bases. V lost 4 bases, J lost 1 base, and 4 bases stayed unmatched. The CDR3 runs to 15 residues. From germline, CDR1 is SNHLY and CDR2 FYNNEI. Supplemented by reference TRBV2 and TRBJ1-1, the full variable domain reads EPEVTQTPSHQVTQMGQEVILRCVPISNHLYFYWYRQILGQKVEFLVSFYNNEISEKSEIFDDQFSVERPDGSNFTLKIRSTKLEDSAMYFCASSVGQGRNTEAFFGQGTRLTVV.

This chain uses TRBV7-2 with TRBJ1-2; possibly TRBD1 for D (5 bases). The CDR3 is 14 amino acids. Trimming shortened V by 2 bases and J by 4 bases, and 11 bases separated the two germline ends. Germline assignment: CDR1 SGHTA and CDR2 FQGNSA. CDR3 bases: TGTGCCAGCAGCTTAAACGGGCAGGGCTATGGCTACACCTTC. Translating it yields CASSLNGQGYGYTF.

The chain uses TRBV6-5 and TRBJ1-2, with TRBD1 as a possible D gene (6 bases). The CDR3 spans 12 residues. The V end lost 8 bases, the J end lost 5 bases, and 12 bases lay between the germline ends. Germline V gene sequence: CDR1 MNHEY, CDR2 SVGAGI. CDR3 bases: TGTGCCAGCTTGGTAGGGGGTTATGGCTACACCTTC. It translates to CASLVGGYGYTF.